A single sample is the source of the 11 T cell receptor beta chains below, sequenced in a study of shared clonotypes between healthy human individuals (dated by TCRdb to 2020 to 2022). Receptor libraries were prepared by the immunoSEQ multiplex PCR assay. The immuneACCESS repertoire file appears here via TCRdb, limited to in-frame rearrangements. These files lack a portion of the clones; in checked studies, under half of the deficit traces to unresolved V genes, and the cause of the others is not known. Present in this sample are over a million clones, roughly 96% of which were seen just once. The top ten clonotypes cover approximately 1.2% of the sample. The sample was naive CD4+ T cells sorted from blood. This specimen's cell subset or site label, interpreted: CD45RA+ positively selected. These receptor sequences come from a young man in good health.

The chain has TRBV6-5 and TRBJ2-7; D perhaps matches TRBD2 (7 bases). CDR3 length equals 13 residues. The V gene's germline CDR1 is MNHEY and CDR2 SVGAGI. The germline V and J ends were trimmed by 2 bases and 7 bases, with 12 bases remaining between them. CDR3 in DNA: TGTGCCAGCAGTTACCCCGAGGGGGGGGAGCAGTACTTC. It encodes CASSYPEGGEQYF.

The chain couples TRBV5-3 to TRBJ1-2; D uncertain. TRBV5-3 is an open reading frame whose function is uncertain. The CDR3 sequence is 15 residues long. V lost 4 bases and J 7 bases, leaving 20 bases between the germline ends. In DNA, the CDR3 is TGTGCCAGAAGCCTGCGGACTGCCTGCTTCGGTGGCTACACCTTC. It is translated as CARSLRTACFGGYTF.

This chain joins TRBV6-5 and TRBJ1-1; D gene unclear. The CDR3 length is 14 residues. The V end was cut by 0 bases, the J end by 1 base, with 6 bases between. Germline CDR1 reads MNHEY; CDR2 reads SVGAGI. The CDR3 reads CASSYSWTNTEAFF. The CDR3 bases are TGTGCCAGCAGTTACTCCTGGACGAACACTGAAGCTTTCTTT.

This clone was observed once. The DNA for the CDR3 is TGTGCCATCAGGACCATAGCGGGGAGCTCCTACGAGCAGTACTTC. Protein: CAIRTIAGSSYEQYF. V is TRBV10-3 and J is TRBJ2-7; 8 bases agree with TRBD2. Germline CDR1 is ENHRY and CDR2 is SYGVKD. With 6 bases clipped from V and 0 bases from J, the junction kept 7 bases outside the gene matches. The CDR3 loop spans 15 amino acids.

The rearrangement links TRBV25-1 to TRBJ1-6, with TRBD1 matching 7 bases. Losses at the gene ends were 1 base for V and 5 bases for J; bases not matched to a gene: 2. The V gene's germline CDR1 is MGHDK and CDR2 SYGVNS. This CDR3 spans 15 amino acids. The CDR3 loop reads CASSESGTDNSPLHF. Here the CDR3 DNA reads TGTGCCAGCAGTGAATCCGGGACAGATAATTCACCCCTCCACTTT.

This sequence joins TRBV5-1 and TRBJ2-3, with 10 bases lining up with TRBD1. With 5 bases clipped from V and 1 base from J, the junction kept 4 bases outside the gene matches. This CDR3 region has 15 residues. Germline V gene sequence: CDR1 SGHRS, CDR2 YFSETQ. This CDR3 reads CASRPGTGGTDTQYF. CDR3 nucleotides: TGCGCCAGCAGGCCCGGGACAGGGGGCACAGATACGCAGTATTTT.

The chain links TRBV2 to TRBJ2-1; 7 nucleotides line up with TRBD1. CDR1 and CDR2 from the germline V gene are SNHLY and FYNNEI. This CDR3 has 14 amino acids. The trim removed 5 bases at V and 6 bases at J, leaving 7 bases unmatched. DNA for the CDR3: TGTGCCAGCAGTTTCGTAAGACAGGGCAATGAGCAGTTCTTC. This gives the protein CASSFVRQGNEQFF.

The CDR3 nucleotides are TGTGCCAGCAGCTTCGTTCCTCGGGCTTTCTTT. This sequence encodes CASSFVPRAFF. The chain has TRBV7-9 and TRBJ1-1; no clear D gene. V was pared by 3 bases and J by 11 bases, with 10 bases between. The CDR3 loop spans 11 amino acids. The germline gives CDR1 SEHNR, CDR2 FQNEAQ (reference sequence).

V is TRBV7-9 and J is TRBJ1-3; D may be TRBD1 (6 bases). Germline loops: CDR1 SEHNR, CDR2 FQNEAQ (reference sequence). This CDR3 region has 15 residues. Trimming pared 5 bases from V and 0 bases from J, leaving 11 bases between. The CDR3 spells CASSPTGISGNTIYF. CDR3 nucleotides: TGTGCCAGCAGCCCCACAGGGATCTCTGGAAACACCATATATTTT.

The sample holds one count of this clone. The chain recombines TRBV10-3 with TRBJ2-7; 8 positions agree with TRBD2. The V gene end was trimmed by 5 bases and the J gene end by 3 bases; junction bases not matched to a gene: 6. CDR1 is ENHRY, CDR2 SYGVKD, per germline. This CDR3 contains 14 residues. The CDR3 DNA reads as TGTGCCATCAGTTCCACCGGGGGGGGCTACGAGCAGTACTTC. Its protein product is CAISSTGGGYEQYF.

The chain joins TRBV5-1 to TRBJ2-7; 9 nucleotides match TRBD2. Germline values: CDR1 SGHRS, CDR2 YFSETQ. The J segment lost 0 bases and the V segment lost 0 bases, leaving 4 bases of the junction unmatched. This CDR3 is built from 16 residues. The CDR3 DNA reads TGCGCCAGCAGCTTGGCCGGCGGGAGGGCCTCCTACGAGCAGTACTTC. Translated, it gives CASSLAGGRASYEQYF.